Below, 23 T cell receptor beta chains from the same sample are listed, as sequenced in a study of molecular identifiers for immune sequencing clone quantification. MiXCR, run by TCRdb on the PCR reads, gives a single entry per CDR3 protein. The sample lists about 500,000 distinct CDR3 sequences, about 25% seen once, with around 0.8% in the top ten. The source material was naive CD8+ T cells from blood, with Jurkat cell RNA spiked in. Noted subset: FACS-sorted CD8+CD4-CCR7+CD45RA+ naive T cells. The receptors were sampled from a human donor in good health. Some libraries in this study had Jurkat cell RNA spiked in.

There are a few counts of this clonotype. V and J are TRBV6-5 and TRBJ2-7, with D unresolved. The CDR3 is made up of 13 amino acids. V gave up 5 bases and J gave up 2 bases, with 10 bases separating them. Looked up from germline, CDR1 is MNHEY and CDR2 is SVGAGI. CDR3 nucleotides: TGTGCCAGCAGTCACGGACGGACCTACGAGCAGTACTTC. Protein: CASSHGRTYEQYF.

This clonotype showed up just a few times. This rearrangement joins TRBV15 to TRBJ1-1; no clear D gene. The germline V and J ends were trimmed by 3 bases and 0 bases, with 11 bases remaining between them. Germline CDR1 LNHNV, CDR2 YYDKDF (reference sequence). The CDR3 is made up of 15 amino acids. CDR3 residues: CATSRFKEMNTEAFF. DNA of the CDR3: TGTGCCACCAGCAGGTTTAAGGAGATGAACACTGAAGCTTTCTTT.

This chain connects TRBV19 to TRBJ1-1; weak D call: TRBD1 (5 bases). V lost 5 bases to trimming and J lost 1 base, with 11 bases between them. Germline CDR1 LNHDA, CDR2 SQIVND (reference sequence). The CDR3 spans 14 residues. The CDR3 DNA follows: TGTGCCAGTAGTGGGGGGGGATCGAACACTGAAGCTTTCTTT. It translates to CASSGGGSNTEAFF.

The genes are TRBV4-3 and TRBJ2-7, with TRBD2 matching over 10 bases. The CDR3 sequence is 17 residues long. Trimming at V came to 3 bases and at J to 2 bases, leaving 10 bases not matched to a gene. Germline lookup yields CDR1 LGHNA and CDR2 YSLEER. As DNA, the CDR3 is TGCGCCAGCAGCCATTCCCCCGGACTAGCGGCTCCCTACGAGCAGTACTTC. Residues: CASSHSPGLAAPYEQYF.

With respect to this clonotype: The junction and the germline gene differ at one end; a read error may be behind it. The chain has TRBV12-3 or TRBV12-4 and TRBJ1-5; D is undetermined. The CDR3 is 14 residues long. CDR3 residues: CAGSTRTDIAPQHF. The CDR3 nucleotides are TGTGCCGGCAGTACGCGGACGGATATTGCGCCCCAGCATTTT.

The chain uses TRBV7-2 and TRBJ2-5; 14 bases align to TRBD2. J was trimmed by 9 bases and V by 5 bases; bases with no gene match: 14. Germline V gene data show CDR1 as SGHTA and CDR2 as FQGNSA. The CDR3 covers 17 residues. CDR3 protein: CASSARLAGGPLEAQYF. The CDR3 DNA sequence: TGTGCCAGCAGCGCAAGACTAGCGGGGGGGCCTTTGGAGGCCCAGTACTTC.

The rearrangement links TRBV28 to TRBJ2-2; 7 bases align to TRBD1. The J segment lost 0 bases and the V segment lost 4 bases, leaving 5 bases of the junction unmatched. The CDR3 is 16 amino acids. Germline CDR1 and CDR2: MDHEN and SYDVKM. CDR3 coding DNA: TGTGCCAGCAGTTCATGGGACAGACCGAACACCGGGGAGCTGTTTTTT. Residues: CASSSWDRPNTGELFF.

The chain carries TRBV21-1 and TRBJ2-7; the D call in the table, TRBD1, was not verified against the DNA. TRBV21-1 is listed as a pseudogene. The CDR3 is 14 residues long. CDR3 amino acids: CASSKDDRKTEQYF. The CDR3 DNA reads TGTGCCAGCAGCAAAGATGACAGAAAGACCGAGCAGTACTTC.

This clonotype was counted a few times. The V gene is TRBV6-2 or TRBV6-3, the J gene TRBJ2-2; TRBD2 matches at 8 bases. Germline values: CDR1 MNHEY, CDR2 SVGEGT. The CDR3 totals 14 residues. Trimming cost V 8 bases and J 6 bases; bases outside gene matches: 8. The CDR3 nucleotides read TGTGCCAGCGTTAGGCTAGCGGGTGCCGGGGAGCTGTTTTTT. This sequence encodes CASVRLAGAGELFF.

On this clonotype itself: The germline gene is not matched at one end of the junction; a read error may be the cause. The chain uses TRBV6-2 or TRBV6-3 and TRBJ1-5, with D uncertain. Looked up from germline, CDR1 is MNHEY and CDR2 is SVGEGT. The CDR3 is made up of 14 amino acids. CDR3 coding DNA: TGTGCCACCACCGGGGTCATGAGCAATCCGCCCCAGCATTTT. Translating it yields CATTGVMSNPPQHF.

V usage is TRBV20-1 and J usage is TRBJ2-7, with TRBD2 matching over 9 bases. The CDR3 covers 14 residues. CDR1 is DFQATT, CDR2 SNEGSKA, per germline (reference sequence). The J segment lost 3 bases and the V segment lost 3 bases, leaving 6 bases of the junction unmatched. Here the CDR3 reads CSARSSGANYEQYF. The CDR3 coding sequence is TGCAGTGCTAGGTCTAGCGGGGCTAACTACGAGCAGTACTTC.

The chain employs TRBV4-2 and TRBJ1-1; 9 nucleotides agree with TRBD1. The ends lost 6 bases at V and 3 bases at J; junction bases unmatched: 14. This CDR3 region has 17 residues. CDR1 is LGHNA and CDR2 is YNFKEQ in the germline V gene. CDR3 region: CASRADRGGPMHTEAFF. DNA for the CDR3: TGTGCCAGCAGGGCGGACAGGGGAGGACCAATGCACACTGAAGCTTTCTTT.

A remark on this clonotype: A much more abundant neighbour one base away suggests this may be a read error. The chain combines TRBV20-1 with TRBJ2-3; maybe TRBD1 (5 bases). Germline loops: CDR1 DFQATT, CDR2 SNEGSKA (reference sequence). The CDR3 totals 14 residues. Trimming stripped 0 bases from V and 5 bases from J, with 12 bases between. The CDR3 region has the DNA TGCAGTGCTAGAGATGCAGGGCTTTTAGATACGCAGTATTTT. It is translated as CSARDAGLLDTQYF.

This clonotype was seen at least ten times. This chain uses TRBV7-9 with TRBJ2-2; maybe TRBD1 (5 bases). V lost 5 bases, J lost 4 bases, and 11 bases lay in between. CDR1 is SEHNR, CDR2 FQNEAQ, per germline (reference sequence). This CDR3 region has 14 residues. The CDR3 nucleotides are TGTGCCAGCAGCCCCCGCGACAGCACCGGGGAGCTGTTTTTT. It codes for CASSPRDSTGELFF. Together with reference TRBV7-9 and TRBJ2-2, the CDR3 gives the full variable domain: DTGVSQNPRHKITKRGQNVTFRCDPISEHNRLYWYRQTLGQGPEFLTYFQNEAQLEKSRLLSDRFSAERPKGSFSTLEIQRTEQGDSAMYLCASSPRDSTGELFFGEGSRLTVL.

Regarding this clonotype: The missing conserved phenylalanine or tryptophan at the end of this CDR3 makes a read error likely. The rearrangement uses TRBV12-5 and TRBJ1-4; TRBD1 might be the D (5 bases). This CDR3 is 15 amino acids long. V was pared by 0 bases and J by 8 bases, with 13 bases between. Germline loops: CDR1 LGHNT, CDR2 FRNRAP. The chain's CDR3 is CASGLVQGRVEKLFS. The CDR3 nucleotides are TGTGCTAGTGGTTTGGTCCAGGGAAGGGTCGAAAAACTGTTTTCT.

This clonotype was seen more than once but under ten times. This rearrangement joins TRBV11-3 to TRBJ2-1; D perhaps matches TRBD2 (7 bases). Germline lookup yields CDR1 SGHNT and CDR2 YENEEA. The CDR3 runs 14 residues. The germline V and J ends were trimmed by 2 bases and 7 bases, with 12 bases remaining between them. DNA of the CDR3: TGTGCCAGCAGCTTACCCGGGGGGCAGAATGAGCAGTTCTTC. Protein sequence: CASSLPGGQNEQFF.

This clonotype was observed a few times. This rearrangement joins TRBV9 to TRBJ2-4; possible D gene TRBD2, 5 bases. The CDR3 has 15 residues. Between the trimmed V and J ends, which lost 4 bases and 6 bases, there was a span of 17 bases. Germline V lookup: CDR1 SGDLS, CDR2 YYNGEE. In nucleotides, the CDR3 is TGTGCCAGCAGCCTAGGGAGCCCCTCGGGAAACATTCAGTACTTC. As protein: CASSLGSPSGNIQYF. Combining the CDR3 with reference TRBV9 and TRBJ2-4 gives the whole variable domain DSGVTQTPKHLITATGQRVTLRCSPRSGDLSVYWYQQSLDQGLQFLIQYYNGEERAKGNILERFSAQQFPDLHSELNLSSLELGDSALYFCASSLGSPSGNIQYFGAGTRLSVL.

Ten or more counts support this clonotype. The V and J genes are TRBV4-1 and TRBJ2-7; unclear D gene. Germline CDR1 is MGHRA and CDR2 is YSYEKL. The CDR3 covers 14 residues. The germline V and J ends were trimmed by 3 bases and 3 bases, with 12 bases remaining between them. This CDR3 reads CASSHSGPVYEQYF. The CDR3, as DNA: TGCGCCAGCAGCCACTCTGGACCGGTCTACGAGCAGTACTTC.

This clonotype was seen repeatedly, ten times or more. This chain links TRBV29-1 with TRBJ2-5; 7 bases line up with TRBD1. The germline V gene encodes CDR1 SQVTM and CDR2 ANQGSEA. CDR3 size: 17 residues. The V gene end was trimmed by 1 base and the J gene end by 1 base; junction bases not matched to a gene: 12. Here the CDR3 DNA reads TGCAGCGTTGAAGGCCCACCGGGACAGCGAACCCAAGAGACCCAGTACTTC. Encoded protein: CSVEGPPGQRTQETQYF.

This clonotype was detected once. The gene calls are TRBV5-4 and TRBJ1-6; 9 bases agree with TRBD1. CDR3 size: 14 residues. Germline V gene data show CDR1 as SGHNT and CDR2 as YYREEE (reference sequence). The ends lost 4 bases at V and 11 bases at J; junction bases unmatched: 7. CDR3 DNA sequence: TGTGCCAGCAGCCCGGGACAGGGTTACCCACCCCTCCACTTT. Its protein product is CASSPGQGYPPLHF.

The rearrangement joins TRBV9 to TRBJ2-7, with 7 bases lining up with TRBD1. This CDR3 has 12 residues. The junction had 6 bases not matched to a gene; V was cut back by 3 bases and J by 9 bases. Germline-derived CDR1 and CDR2 are SGDLS and YYNGEE. CDR3 DNA: TGTGCCAGCAGCGAGGGACAGAACGCGCAGTACTTC. Its translation: CASSEGQNAQYF.

This clonotype was observed a handful of times. The chain carries TRBV28 and TRBJ2-6; D ambiguous. The CDR3 runs to 15 residues. Trimming cost V 6 bases and J 1 base, with 10 bases left between them. Germline V gene sequence: CDR1 MDHEN, CDR2 SYDVKM. The DNA of the CDR3 is TGTGCCAGCAGCAGGCCCTTGTCTGGGGCCAACGTCCTGACTTTC. This gives the protein CASSRPLSGANVLTF.

This clonotype was detected only a few times. This rearrangement joins TRBV19 to TRBJ1-5, with D tentatively TRBD1 (5 bases). Per germline, CDR1 LNHDA and CDR2 SQIVND (reference sequence). CDR3 length equals 15 residues. The V end lost 8 bases, the J end lost 1 base, and 15 bases lay between the germline ends. The CDR3 nucleotides read TGTGCCAGTGCTGACAGCACACGAAGCAATCAGCCCCAGCATTTT. Amino acids: CASADSTRSNQPQHF.